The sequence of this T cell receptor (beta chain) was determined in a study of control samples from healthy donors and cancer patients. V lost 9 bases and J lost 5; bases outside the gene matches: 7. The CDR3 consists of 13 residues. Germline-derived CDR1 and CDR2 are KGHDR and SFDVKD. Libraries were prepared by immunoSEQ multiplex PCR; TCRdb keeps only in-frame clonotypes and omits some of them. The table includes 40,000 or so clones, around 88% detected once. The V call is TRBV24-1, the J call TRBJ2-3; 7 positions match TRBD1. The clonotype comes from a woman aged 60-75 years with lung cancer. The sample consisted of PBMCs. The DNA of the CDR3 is TGTGCCACCGCGACAGGGCTGGGAGATACGCAGTATTTT. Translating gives CATATGLGDTQYF.